Detailed here is one T cell receptor beta chain. This clone was detected a few times. Its cognate antigen has yet to be identified. No base-level quality is on record; no much larger clone is a single base apart. The data derive from a study of T cell changes during pregnancy in multiple sclerosis (dated by TCRdb to the late 2010s). Regarding the complete study: In women with multiple sclerosis, the researchers looked at how the T cell repertoire shifted as pregnancy progressed.

The library came from the immunoSEQ multiplex PCR assay. Sourced from immuneACCESS, this table was stored by TCRdb with only in-frame sequences that have V and J called. A share of the clones is absent; for the studies checked, an unresolved V gene accounts for under half, and the remainder has no known explanation. For this sample the table gives more than 90,000 clones, of which 85% to 95% were detected only once. The leading ten clones occupy approximately 2% of the sample. For this chain, trimming is 4 bases at the V end and 6 bases at the J end, and the number of junction bases without a gene match is 8. CDR1 MNHEY and CDR2 SVGAGI are derived from the germline V gene. The CDR3 contains 15 residues, cysteine and phenylalanine counted. The sequence is cut down to CDR3 DNA, 45 bases in frame from base 1.

This sequence originates from a female donor with multiple sclerosis, enrolled in a pregnancy study. Here the sequenced sample was peripheral blood, taken after pregnancy. The chain employs TRBV6-5 and TRBJ1-1; 10 central bases correspond to TRBD1. The encoded CDR3 is CASSSYTGTGAEAFF. The DNA is TGTGCCAGCAGTTCCTACACCGGGACAGGGGCTGAAGCTTTCTTT.